This entry features one TCR beta chain sequence. CDR1 MDHEN and CDR2 SYDVKM come from the germline V gene. This CDR3 is 14 amino acids long. Between the trimmed V and J ends, which lost 6 bases and 0 bases, there was a span of 12 bases. The data belong to a study of cytomegalovirus exposure and HLA in healthy donors. The PCR had 60 Vbeta and 13 Jbeta primers. Data came from immunoSEQ multiplex PCR; TCRdb stores just in-frame clones and leaves some out. Of 150,000 to 200,000 clones in the sample, 80% are singletons; the top ten hold approximately 1.3%. This TCR was sampled from a man aged 30 to 39 in good health and CMV-seronegative. The rearrangement links TRBV28 to TRBJ2-7; TRBD2 is a possible D gene (6 bases). The sample comprised PBMCs. CDR3 amino acids: CASRGGPSSYEQYF. The CDR3, as DNA: TGTGCCAGCAGGGGAGGTCCAAGCTCCTACGAGCAGTACTTC.